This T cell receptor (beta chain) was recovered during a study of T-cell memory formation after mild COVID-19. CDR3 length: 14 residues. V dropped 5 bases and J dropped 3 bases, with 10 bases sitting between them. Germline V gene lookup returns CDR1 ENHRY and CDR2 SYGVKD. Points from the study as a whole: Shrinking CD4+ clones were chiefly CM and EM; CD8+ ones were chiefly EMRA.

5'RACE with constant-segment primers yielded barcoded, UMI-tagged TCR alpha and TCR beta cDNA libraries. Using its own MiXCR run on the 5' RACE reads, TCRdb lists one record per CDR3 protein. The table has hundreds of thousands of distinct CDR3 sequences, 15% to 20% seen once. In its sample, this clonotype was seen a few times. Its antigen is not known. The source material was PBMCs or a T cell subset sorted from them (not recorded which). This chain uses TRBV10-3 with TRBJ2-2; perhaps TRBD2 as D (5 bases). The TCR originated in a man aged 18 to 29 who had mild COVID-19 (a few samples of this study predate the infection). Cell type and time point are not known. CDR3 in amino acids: CAISLRRDTGELFF. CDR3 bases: TGTGCCATCAGTCTACGGCGGGACACCGGGGAGCTGTTTTTT.